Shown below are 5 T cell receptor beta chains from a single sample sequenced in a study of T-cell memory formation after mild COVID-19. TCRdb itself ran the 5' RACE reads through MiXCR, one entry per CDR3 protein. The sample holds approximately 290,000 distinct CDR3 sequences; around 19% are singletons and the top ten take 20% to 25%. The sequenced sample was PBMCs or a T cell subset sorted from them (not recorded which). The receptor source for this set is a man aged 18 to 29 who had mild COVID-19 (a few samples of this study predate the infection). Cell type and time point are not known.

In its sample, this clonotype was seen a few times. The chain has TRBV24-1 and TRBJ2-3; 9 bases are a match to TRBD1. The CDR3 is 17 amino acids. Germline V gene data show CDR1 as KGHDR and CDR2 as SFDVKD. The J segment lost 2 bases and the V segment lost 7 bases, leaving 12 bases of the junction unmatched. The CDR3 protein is CATSPSGTGTSTDTQYF. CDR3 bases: TGTGCCACCAGCCCTTCCGGGACAGGGACTTCCACAGATACGCAGTATTTT.

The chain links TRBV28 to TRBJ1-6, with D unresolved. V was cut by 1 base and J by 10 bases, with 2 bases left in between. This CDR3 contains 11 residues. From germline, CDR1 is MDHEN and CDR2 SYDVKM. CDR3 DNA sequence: TGTGCCAGCAGTTTATCCTCACCCCTCCACTTT. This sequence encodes CASSLSSPLHF.

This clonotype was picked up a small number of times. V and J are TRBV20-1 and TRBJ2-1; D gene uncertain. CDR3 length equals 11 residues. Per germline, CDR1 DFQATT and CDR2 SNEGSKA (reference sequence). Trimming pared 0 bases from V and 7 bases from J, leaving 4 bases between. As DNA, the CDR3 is TGCAGTGCTAGAGAGGGGAATGAGCAGTTCTTC. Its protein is CSAREGNEQFF.

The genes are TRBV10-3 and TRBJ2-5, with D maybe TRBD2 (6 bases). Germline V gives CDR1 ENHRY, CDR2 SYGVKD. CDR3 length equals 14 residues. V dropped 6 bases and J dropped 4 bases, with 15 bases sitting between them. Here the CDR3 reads CAISPGLRRETQYF. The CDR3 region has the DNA TGTGCCATCAGCCCGGGACTTAGGCGAGAGACCCAGTACTTC.

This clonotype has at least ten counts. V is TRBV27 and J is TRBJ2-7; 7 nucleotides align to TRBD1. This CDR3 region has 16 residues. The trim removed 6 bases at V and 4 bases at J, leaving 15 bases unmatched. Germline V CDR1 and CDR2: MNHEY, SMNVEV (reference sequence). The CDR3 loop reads CASSKTLDRDNYEQYF. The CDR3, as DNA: TGTGCCAGCAGCAAAACTCTTGACAGGGATAATTACGAGCAGTACTTC.